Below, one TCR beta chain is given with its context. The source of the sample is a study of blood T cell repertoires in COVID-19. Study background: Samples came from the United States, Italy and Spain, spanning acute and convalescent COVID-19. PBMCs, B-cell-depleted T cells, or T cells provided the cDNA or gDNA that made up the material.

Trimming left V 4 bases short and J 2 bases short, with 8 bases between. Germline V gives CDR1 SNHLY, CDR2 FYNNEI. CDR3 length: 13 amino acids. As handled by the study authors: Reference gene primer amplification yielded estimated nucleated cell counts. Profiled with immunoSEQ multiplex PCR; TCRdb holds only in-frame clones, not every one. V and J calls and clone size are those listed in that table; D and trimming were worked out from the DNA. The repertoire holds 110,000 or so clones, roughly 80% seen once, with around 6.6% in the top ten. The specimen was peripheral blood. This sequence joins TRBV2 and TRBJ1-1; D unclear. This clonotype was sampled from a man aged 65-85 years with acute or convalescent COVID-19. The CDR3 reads CASSGATNTEAFF. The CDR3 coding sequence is TGTGCCAGCAGTGGGGCCACTAACACTGAAGCTTTCTTT.